This T cell receptor (beta chain) was identified in a study of T cell responses to AZD1222 COVID-19 vaccine. Measured with immunoSEQ multiplex PCR; TCRdb has only the in-frame clones, and not every one. The sample lists some 150,000 clones, around 89% occurring once. V lost 0 bases to trimming and J lost 5 bases, with 13 bases between them. In germline, CDR1 is SGHAT, CDR2 FQNNGV. The CDR3 runs 16 residues. The chain links TRBV11-2 to TRBJ1-4, with D possibly being TRBD1 (5 bases). The sequence came from an adult in good health. Sequenced here: peripheral blood, sampled on day 0 of AZD1222 vaccination. This CDR3 reads CASSLDGQGRNEKLFF. The CDR3 DNA reads as TGTGCCAGCAGCTTAGATGGGCAGGGACGGAATGAAAAACTGTTTTTT.